What follows are 7 T cell receptor beta chains derived from one specimen sequenced in a study of long-term antiretroviral therapy in people with HIV. immunoSEQ v3.0 was run at survey level. Assay used: immunoSEQ multiplex PCR; TCRdb lists only in-frame clones, some missing. The top ten hold more than 4% of the sample, which has about 39,000 clones, 85% to 90% seen once. The specimen comprised unsorted PBMCs, sampled 1.2 years after starting antiretroviral therapy. These receptors all stem from a woman in her forties or fifties with HIV.

The J gene is TRBJ2-2, the V gene TRBV10-1, with D perhaps TRBD2 (5 bases). Germline assignment: CDR1 WNHNN and CDR2 SYGVQD (reference sequence). The CDR3 runs to 16 residues. The V end was cut by 0 bases, the J end by 6 bases, with 14 bases between. The DNA of the CDR3 is TGCGCCAGCAGTGAGTCGAATAGCGTGAGGGCCGGGGAGCTGTTTTTT. It specifies CASSESNSVRAGELFF.

This chain joins TRBV5-6 and TRBJ2-7; D perhaps matches TRBD1 (5 bases). Germline CDR1 is SGHDT and CDR2 is YYEEEE. Trimming removed 1 base at V and 1 base at J, with 9 bases between. This CDR3 contains 14 residues. The CDR3 loop is CASSLPGWSYEQYF. The CDR3 DNA is TGTGCCAGCAGCTTGCCAGGGTGGTCCTACGAGCAGTACTTC.

The chain carries TRBV6-6 and TRBJ2-6; the match to TRBD1 covers 10 bases. CDR1 is MNHNY and CDR2 is SVGAGI in the germline V gene (reference sequence). V lost 7 bases to trimming and J lost 2 bases; unmatched junction nucleotides: 2. The CDR3 contains 15 residues. The CDR3 here is CASKDRGPGANVLTF. The CDR3 DNA reads TGTGCCAGCAAAGACAGGGGGCCTGGGGCCAACGTCCTGACTTTC.

The CDR3 nucleotides are TGTGCCAGCAGCCCCCGGGGAGGGGGGACCGGGGAGCTGTTTTTT. It translates to CASSPRGGGTGELFF. V gene TRBV9 combines with J gene TRBJ2-2; perhaps TRBD2 as D (7 bases). In germline, CDR1 is SGDLS, CDR2 YYNGEE. Trimming took 4 bases from V and 5 from J, leaving 15 bases between them. The CDR3 runs 15 residues. Complete variable domain (other parts from reference TRBV9 and TRBJ2-2): DSGVTQTPKHLITATGQRVTLRCSPRSGDLSVYWYQQSLDQGLQFLIQYYNGEERAKGNILERFSAQQFPDLHSELNLSSLELGDSALYFCASSPRGGGTGELFFGEGSRLTVL.

This sequence joins TRBV7-8 and TRBJ1-3; a possible D gene is TRBD1 (5 bases). V lost 6 bases and J 1 base, leaving 16 bases between the germline ends. The CDR3 has 16 residues. The germline CDR1 and CDR2 sequences are SGHVS and FQNEAQ. In DNA, the CDR3 is TGTGCCAGCAGTTCCGAACAGCAGGGTTCTGGAAACACCATATATTTT. This sequence encodes CASSSEQQGSGNTIYF.

This clone came up once. The chain employs TRBV10-2 and TRBJ1-1, with D tentatively TRBD1 (5 bases). CDR3 length: 13 amino acids. Trimming took 4 bases from V and 5 from J, leaving 11 bases between them. CDR1 is WSHSY and CDR2 is SAAADI in the germline V gene. Written as DNA, the CDR3 is TGCGCCAGCAGTGGCCAGCAGGGAACTGAAGCTTTCTTT. Its translation: CASSGQQGTEAFF.

This chain joins TRBV30 and TRBJ1-5; TRBD1 agrees at 9 bases. V trimming: 3 bases; J trimming: 5 bases; junction bases outside the gene matches: 2. The CDR3 is 13 residues long. Germline V gives CDR1 GTSNPN, CDR2 SVGIG (reference sequence). The CDR3 DNA follows: TGTGCCTGGAGCCGGACAGGGGATCAGCCCCAGCATTTT. Its protein is CAWSRTGDQPQHF.